This paragraph covers one T cell receptor beta chain sequence. Its antigen is unknown. The data are from a study of human CD8 memory T cell subsets. Regarding the study as a whole: What was sequenced in this study was only the T cell receptor beta chains. Chao1 estimates suggested stem-like memory T cells exceeded precursor exhausted T cells in diversity. The study found similarly high diversity in stem-like memory and precursor exhausted T cells, unlike effector memory cells.

The germline V gene encodes CDR1 LNHDA and CDR2 SQIVND (reference sequence). The CDR3 runs 13 residues. The TCR beta sequencing libraries came from UMI-labeled 5' RACE. TCRdb derives one entry per CDR3 protein from the 5' RACE reads, leaving out DNA. The sample shows fewer than 6,500 distinct CDR3 sequences, and around 33% sits with its ten largest clones. Enriched by negative magnetic separation, total CD8+ T cells were obtained. The TCR sequence derives from a human donor in good health. The V and J genes are TRBV19 and TRBJ2-2; TCRdb's assignment of TRBD1 cannot be checked, as there is no DNA. The material sequenced was CD8+ effector memory T cells (TEM) sorted from PBMCs. Specified subset: effector memory CD8 T cells, CCR7- CD45RO+ CD95+. This chain's CDR3 is CATSRRGTGELFF.